This T cell receptor (beta chain) was recorded in a study of T cell changes during pregnancy in multiple sclerosis. Assay: immunoSEQ multiplex PCR; the TCRdb copy retains only in-frame clones and omits some. The sample lists some 60,000 clones, around nine tenths seen once, with about 5% in the top ten. Trimming took 8 bases from V and 0 from J; bases not matched to a gene: 7. The CDR3 is made up of 14 amino acids. Germline V gene data show CDR1 as MNHEY and CDR2 as SMNVEV (reference sequence). This sequence was found in a human donor whose cells served as feeder cells for cultures in a pregnancy study. Sequenced: peripheral blood from another person, used as feeder cells. The chain carries TRBV27 and TRBJ2-7; 7 bases agree with TRBD1. The CDR3 sequence: CASGLRQGSYEQYF. The CDR3 bases are TGTGCCAGCGGCTTGAGACAGGGCTCCTACGAGCAGTACTTC.